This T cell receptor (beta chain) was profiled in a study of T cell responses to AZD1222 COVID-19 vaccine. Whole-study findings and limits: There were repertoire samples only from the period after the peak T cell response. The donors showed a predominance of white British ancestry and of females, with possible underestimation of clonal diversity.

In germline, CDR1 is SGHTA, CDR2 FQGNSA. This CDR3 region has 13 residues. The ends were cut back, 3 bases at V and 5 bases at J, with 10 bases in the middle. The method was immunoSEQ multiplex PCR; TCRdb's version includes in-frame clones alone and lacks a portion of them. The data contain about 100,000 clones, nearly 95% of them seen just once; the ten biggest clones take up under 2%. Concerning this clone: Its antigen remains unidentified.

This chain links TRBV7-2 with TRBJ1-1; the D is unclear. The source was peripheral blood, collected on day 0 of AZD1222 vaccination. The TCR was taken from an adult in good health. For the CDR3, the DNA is TGTGCCAGCAGCTTCTCATATGAAACTGAAGCTTTCTTT. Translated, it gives CASSFSYETEAFF.